These T cell receptor beta chains were read from a single sample in a study of cytomegalovirus exposure and HLA in healthy donors. The data were produced by immunoSEQ multiplex PCR, yet TCRdb's version contains in-frame clones alone and is incomplete. Of 85,000 to 100,000 clones listed, around 67% are singletons. The specimen sequenced was PBMCs. The source of these receptors is a human donor in good health. Both conserved end residues are part of each CDR3. A D gene is named only where the DNA matches it firmly. Not every row has a clone size; where given, it reads once, few, many or a size class.

>TRBJ2-5|-|-|TRBV21-1
TGTGCCAGCAGCAAAGGAGGTGGACTAGCGGGGGGCCAAGAGACCCAGTACTTC
CASSKGGGLAGGQETQYF
>TRBJ1-2|-|few|TRBV21-1
TGTGCCATAAAGCGGGGGCAGGGCTATGGCTACACCTTC
CAIKRGQGYGYTF
>TRBJ1-2|-|-|TRBV11-3
TGTGCCAGCAGCTTAGATCGTGCCAGTTCCTATGGCTACACCTTC
CASSLDRASSYGYTF
>TRBJ1-2|TRBD1|few|TRBV19
TGTGCCAGTAGGAAACGGACAGGATCCGATGGCTACACCTTC
CASRKRTGSDGYTF
>TRBJ1-6|-|-|TRBV5-4
TGTGCCAGCAGCCAAGGGGACGGGAGATATAGTCCCCTCCACTTT
CASSQGDGRYSPLHF
>TRBJ2-1|-|-|TRBV4-2
TGTGCCAGCAGCCAACCTGGGAGGTACAATGAGCAGTTCTTC
CASSQPGRYNEQFF
>TRBJ1-1|-|-|TRBV5-5
TGTGCCAGCAGCTTGGGACAGGTCAGGACTGAAGCTTTCTTT
CASSLGQVRTEAFF
>TRBJ2-7|-|once|TRBV7-2
TGTGCCAGCAGCTCTGCGGGCAGGGGGCGCGAAGCGGGGCGCTACGAGCAGTACTTC
CASSSAGRGREAGRYEQYF
>TRBJ2-3|TRBD2|-|TRBV12-5
TGTGCTAGTGGTTTGGTCATATCTAGCGGGGGCACAGATACGCAGTATTTT
CASGLVISSGGTDTQYF
>TRBJ2-1|TRBD1|-|TRBV5-1
TGCGCCAGCATGGGACAGGGGTACAATGAGCAGTTCTTC
CASMGQGYNEQFF
>TRBJ1-2|-|few|TRBV6-5
TGTGCCACAAAAAAACAACAACTAAACTATGGCTACACCTTC
CATKKQQLNYGYTF
>TRBJ2-3|-|-|TRBV7-6
TGTGCCAGCAGCTTACCCCCGGCGGGGCCCGGCACAGATACGCAGTATTTT
CASSLPPAGPGTDTQYF
>TRBJ1-2|TRBD1|-|TRBV10-3
TGTGCCGTCTCAATTAGGACAGGGGGCATGGGCTACACCTTC
CAVSIRTGGMGYTF
>TRBJ2-7|TRBD1|-|TRBV19
TGTGCCAGTAGTGACCCCGGGACAGGGGGCGACGAGCAGTACTTC
CASSDPGTGGDEQYF
>TRBJ2-1|TRBD1|-|TRBV27
TGTGCCAGCAGTGCGGGACAGGGATATCGGAATGAGCAGTTCTTC
CASSAGQGYRNEQFF
>TRBJ1-1|TRBD1|few|TRBV5-1
TGCGCCAGCAGCTTTAGGCAGGGGGCCACTGAAGCTTTCTTT
CASSFRQGATEAFF
>TRBJ2-7|TRBD1|once|TRBV5-4
TGTGCCAGCAGCTCCCGGACAGGGACCCACGAGCAGTACTTC
CASSSRTGTHEQYF
>TRBJ1-2|TRBD1|few|TRBV5-1
TGCGCCAGCAAGCCCGGGACAGCTAAATATGGCTACACCTTC
CASKPGTAKYGYTF
>TRBJ2-3|TRBD1|few|TRBV11-3
TGTGCCAGCAGCGAGGACAGGCGCACAGATACGCAGTATTTT
CASSEDRRTDTQYF
>TRBJ2-5|TRBD2|once|TRBV7-2
TGTGCCAGCAGCTTTCTGGGACTAGTTAAGGAGACCCAGTACTTC
CASSFLGLVKETQYF
>TRBJ1-1|-|few|TRBV4-3
TGCGCCAGCAGCCAAGATCCGGGGTGGAACACTGAAGCTTTCTTT
CASSQDPGWNTEAFF
>TRBJ1-1|TRBD1|-|TRBV18
TGTGCCAGCTCACTAAACCCCGGGACAGGGGGGGAAGCTTTCTTT
CASSLNPGTGGEAFF
>TRBJ1-1|TRBD1|-|TRBV5-1
TGCGCCAGCAGGGAGACAGGGCGCGCTGAAGCTTTCTTT
CASRETGRAEAFF
>TRBJ2-1|TRBD2|-|TRBV5-1
TGCGCCAGCACGGGACTAGCGGGGACTAACTACAATGAGCAGTTCTTC
CASTGLAGTNYNEQFF